These 31 T cell receptor beta chains came from one sample sequenced in a study of OX40 agonist ivuxolimab in advanced cancers. Receptors were amplified or captured by the immunoSEQ multiplex PCR assay. This immuneACCESS table, as held by TCRdb, lists in-frame sequences with V and J called but not all clones. Of the missing ones, under half trace to an unresolved V gene in checked studies; the others have no known cause. The sample table records tens of thousands of clones; around 86% of these occur just once. The ten largest account for under 15% of the sample. Sequences were derived from CD4+ or CD8+ T cells sorted from blood, sampled in a trial of the OX40 agonist ivuxolimab. The receptor source for this set is an adult with an advanced solid tumor such as melanoma, head and neck, liver or kidney cancer.

This rearrangement joins TRBV11-2 to TRBJ1-1; D gene uncertain. V lost 5 bases and J lost 3, with 16 bases in between. This CDR3 spans 15 amino acids. Germline CDR1 is SGHAT and CDR2 is FQNNGV. CDR3 nucleotide sequence: TGTGCCAGCAGCCCCTCCCACGGTCGTGACACTGAAGCTTTCTTT. Translation gives CASSPSHGRDTEAFF.

Only a few counts were recorded for this clone. The genes are TRBV6-1 and TRBJ1-2; D is unresolved. The CDR3 spans 13 residues. The germline V gene encodes CDR1 MNHNS and CDR2 SASEGT. V was clipped by 6 bases and J by 6 bases, with 14 bases between them. The CDR3 bases are TGTGCCAGCAGACCACAAGCCTGGGATGGCTACACCTTC. This codes for CASRPQAWDGYTF.

This rearrangement joins TRBV7-2 to TRBJ1-5; D perhaps matches TRBD1 (5 bases). The CDR3 is 14 amino acids. CDR1 SGHTA and CDR2 FQGNSA come from the germline V gene. Trimming shortened V by 1 base and J by 4 bases, and 8 bases separated the two germline ends. Here the CDR3 reads CASSLVGGNQPQHF. The CDR3 DNA reads as TGTGCCAGCAGCTTAGTGGGGGGGAATCAGCCCCAGCATTTT.

The chain joins TRBV7-9 to TRBJ2-7, with TRBD2 as a possible D gene (6 bases). This CDR3 contains 14 residues. Germline V gene lookup returns CDR1 SEHNR and CDR2 FQNEAQ (reference sequence). V lost 1 base and J 4 bases, leaving 11 bases between the germline ends. CDR3 region: CASSLGLEGYEQYF. The CDR3 DNA follows: TGTGCCAGCAGCTTAGGACTAGAGGGATACGAGCAGTACTTC.

V is TRBV27 and J is TRBJ1-6; no firm D call. The germline V and J ends were trimmed by 0 bases and 11 bases, with 11 bases remaining between them. CDR1 and CDR2 from the germline V gene are MNHEY and SMNVEV (reference sequence). The CDR3 sequence is 14 residues long. The CDR3 DNA reads as TGTGCCAGCAGTTTATCGACGCAATTTCCACCCCTCCACTTT. Protein product: CASSLSTQFPPLHF.

The rearrangement uses TRBV2 and TRBJ2-7; no definite D call. CDR1 and CDR2 from the germline V gene are SNHLY and FYNNEI. Trimming removed 6 bases at V and 4 bases at J, with 10 bases between. CDR3 size: 12 residues. CDR3 DNA sequence: TGTGCCAGCAGCCCGAACACGTACGAGCAGTACTTC. This encodes CASSPNTYEQYF.

This clone came up once. CDR3 in amino acids: CASSSSGLDEQFF. The CDR3 DNA reads as TGTGCCAGCAGCTCCTCGGGGCTTGATGAGCAGTTCTTC. V usage is TRBV11-1 and J usage is TRBJ2-1; the D call may be TRBD1 or TRBD2 (5 bases each). CDR1 SGHAT and CDR2 FQDESV come from the germline V gene (reference sequence). Trimming left V 4 bases short and J 8 bases short, with 12 bases between. The CDR3 is 13 residues long.

V usage is TRBV6-5 and J usage is TRBJ2-3, with D perhaps TRBD1 or TRBD2 (5 bases each). The germline V gene encodes CDR1 MNHEY and CDR2 SVGAGI. The CDR3 length is 13 residues. The V and J ends lost 4 bases and 0 bases respectively, with 5 bases between them. CDR3: CASSWGSTDTQYF. The CDR3 DNA reads TGTGCCAGCAGTTGGGGGAGCACAGATACGCAGTATTTT.

The chain is built from TRBV7-3 and TRBJ2-3; D gene uncertain. The CDR3 has 18 amino acids. Germline values: CDR1 SGHTA, CDR2 FQGTGA. V was cut by 2 bases and J by 1 base, with 19 bases left in between. CDR3 sequence reads: CASSLGGRTSLGTDTQYF. In nucleotides, the CDR3 is TGTGCCAGCAGCTTAGGCGGACGAACCTCTTTAGGCACAGATACGCAGTATTTT.

The V gene is TRBV7-6, the J gene TRBJ2-1; no clear D gene. CDR3 size: 13 residues. V was clipped by 4 bases and J by 4 bases, with 8 bases between them. Per germline, CDR1 SGHVS and CDR2 FNYEAQ. CDR3 sequence: CASSSITYNEQFF. The CDR3 nucleotides are TGTGCCAGCAGCTCCATCACTTACAATGAGCAGTTCTTC.

The chain recombines TRBV7-6 with TRBJ2-1; no definite D call. Trimming left V 2 bases short and J 0 bases short, with 11 bases between. Germline CDR1 and CDR2: SGHVS and FNYEAQ. The CDR3 is 16 residues long. The DNA for the CDR3 is TGTGCCAGCAGCTTAACTGAGGAGATCTCCTACAATGAGCAGTTCTTC. Translated, it gives CASSLTEEISYNEQFF.

The rearrangement links TRBV15 to TRBJ2-7; possibly TRBD1 or TRBD2 for D (5 bases each). This CDR3 comprises 15 residues. Germline-derived CDR1 and CDR2 are LNHNV and YYDKDF (reference sequence). V lost 2 bases, J lost 0 bases, and 11 bases lay in between. The CDR3 reads CATSRFGTSSYEQYV. The CDR3 DNA follows: TGTGCCACCAGCAGATTCGGGACCAGCTCCTACGAGCAGTACGTC.

The gene calls are TRBV28 and TRBJ1-5; D call uncertain. V lost 0 bases and J lost 4, with 10 bases in between. The CDR3 totals 15 residues. Germline-derived CDR1 and CDR2 are MDHEN and SYDVKM. The CDR3 loop reads CASSLWAELNQPQHF. CDR3 bases: TGTGCCAGCAGTTTATGGGCCGAGTTAAATCAGCCCCAGCATTTT.

The chain combines TRBV23-1 with TRBJ2-7, with D unclear. Being an ORF, TRBV23-1 has a function that is uncertain. Trimming pared 3 bases from V and 2 bases from J, leaving 11 bases between. This CDR3 region has 14 residues. The CDR3 loop is CASSQPGAAYEQYV. The CDR3 coding sequence is TGCGCCAGCAGTCAGCCGGGCGCAGCCTACGAGCAGTACGTC.

This sequence joins TRBV27 and TRBJ2-3, with D maybe TRBD2 (6 bases). V was shortened by 2 bases and J by 6 bases, with 9 bases between the two germline ends. CDR1 and CDR2 from the germline V gene are MNHEY and SMNVEV (reference sequence). CDR3 size: 13 residues. Written as DNA, the CDR3 is TGTGCCAGCAGTTTAATGCGGGGCGATACGCAGTATTTT. Amino acid sequence: CASSLMRGDTQYF.

The chain has TRBV14 and TRBJ2-3; no reliable D call. CDR3 length: 18 residues. V lost 5 bases to trimming and J lost 3 bases, with 24 bases between them. Germline CDR1 SGHDN, CDR2 FVKESK. The CDR3 spells CASSSTLGLSFNTDTQYF. CDR3 in DNA: TGTGCCAGCAGCTCCACCCTAGGGCTTTCGTTTAATACAGATACGCAGTATTTT.

The chain has TRBV2 and TRBJ2-1, with TRBD2 matching over 7 bases. With V trimmed by 8 bases and J by 2 bases, 6 bases remained unmatched. There are 14 residues in the CDR3. Germline lookup yields CDR1 SNHLY and CDR2 FYNNEI. CDR3 sequence: CASGPAGPYNEQFF. The CDR3 DNA follows: TGTGCCAGCGGCCCAGCGGGACCCTACAATGAGCAGTTCTTC. The full variable domain, in which reference TRBV2 and TRBJ2-1 provide the parts outside the CDR3, is EPEVTQTPSHQVTQMGQEVILRCVPISNHLYFYWYRQILGQKVEFLVSFYNNEISEKSEIFDDQFSVERPDGSNFTLKIRSTKLEDSAMYFCASGPAGPYNEQFFGPGTRLTVL.

This chain connects TRBV27 to TRBJ2-3; D not certain. With 7 bases removed from V and 0 bases from J, the gap between germline ends came to 11 bases. This CDR3 is built from 14 residues. The germline gives CDR1 MNHEY, CDR2 SMNVEV (reference sequence). CDR3 coding DNA: TGTGCCAGCAAGGGAACTCCTAGCACAGATACGCAGTATTTT. Its translation: CASKGTPSTDTQYF.

About this clone itself: Other DNA sequences from this sample encode an identical CDR3 as well. This chain links TRBV27 with TRBJ2-3; D is perhaps TRBD1 or TRBD2 (5 bases each). The germline CDR1 and CDR2 sequences are MNHEY and SMNVEV (reference sequence). Trimming cost V 4 bases and J 5 bases, with 10 bases left between them. The CDR3 length is 13 residues. The CDR3 coding sequence is TGTGCCAGCAGTTCTGGGGGAGTAGATACGCAGTATTTT. Its translation is CASSSGGVDTQYF.

DNA for the CDR3: TGCGCCAGCACCCGAGAGGGCGGAATAGCACAAGAGACCCAGTACTTC. Translating it yields CASTREGGIAQETQYF. This sequence joins TRBV4-1 and TRBJ2-5; the D gene is possibly TRBD2 (5 bases). Germline V gives CDR1 MGHRA, CDR2 YSYEKL. This CDR3 region has 16 residues. Trimming removed 7 bases from V and 2 bases from J, with 20 bases in between.

This clone came up once. V and J are TRBV7-6 and TRBJ2-2; either TRBD1 or TRBD2 may fit D (5 bases each). V was cut by 1 base and J by 5 bases, with 8 bases left in between. CDR1 and CDR2 from the germline V gene are SGHVS and FNYEAQ. This CDR3 has 14 amino acids. As DNA, the CDR3 is TGTGCCAGCAGCTTAGGGGGGTTAACCGGGGAGCTGTTTTTT. Encoded protein: CASSLGGLTGELFF.

This chain joins TRBV5-4 and TRBJ2-2, with TRBD2 matching 7 bases. This CDR3 has 18 amino acids. CDR1 and CDR2 (germline): SGHNT, YYREEE (reference sequence). With 0 bases clipped from V and 4 bases from J, the junction kept 12 bases outside the gene matches. The CDR3 region is CASSLDLAAGAGTGELFF. CDR3 DNA sequence: TGTGCCAGCAGCTTGGATCTAGCGGCTGGAGCAGGCACCGGGGAGCTGTTTTTT.

Only a few counts were recorded for this clone. The chain joins TRBV19 to TRBJ1-5; D is unclear. Looked up from germline, CDR1 is LNHDA and CDR2 is SQIVND (reference sequence). The V end was cut by 5 bases, the J end by 5 bases, with 10 bases between. The CDR3 runs to 13 residues. The CDR3 DNA follows: TGTGCCAGTAGTCCCTACTCTGATCAGCCCCAGCATTTT. Translation: CASSPYSDQPQHF.

CDR3 loop: CASSRYTESNQPQHF. In DNA form, the CDR3 reads TGCGCCAGCAGCCGGTACACGGAGAGCAATCAGCCCCAGCATTTT. The rearrangement joins TRBV4-1 to TRBJ1-5, with D hard to call. The germline gives CDR1 MGHRA, CDR2 YSYEKL. V lost 4 bases, J lost 1 base, and 11 bases lay in between. The length of the CDR3 is 15 residues.

Comment on this clone: Other DNA sequences of this sample code for an identical CDR3. The chain employs TRBV7-6 and TRBJ2-3; a weak D match, TRBD2 (5 bases). Trimming shortened V by 3 bases and J by 5 bases, and 12 bases separated the two germline ends. The CDR3 spans 14 residues. Germline V CDR1 and CDR2: SGHVS, FNYEAQ. The DNA of the CDR3 is TGTGCCAGCAGCTTGGCCAGCCGGGGAGATACGCAGTATTTT. This encodes CASSLASRGDTQYF.

This clone occurred once. The V and J genes are TRBV10-3 and TRBJ2-6; D possibly corresponds to TRBD1 (5 bases). This CDR3 spans 18 amino acids. V shed 0 bases and J shed 0 bases, with 12 bases lying between them. Germline CDR1 and CDR2: ENHRY and SYGVKD. The CDR3 DNA reads as TGTGCCATCAGTGAGTCGGTTGGACAAAGCTCTGGGGCCAACGTCCTGACTTTC. This gives the protein CAISESVGQSSGANVLTF.

This chain joins TRBV29-1 and TRBJ1-2; 7 bases map to TRBD1. Unmatched junction bases numbered 9, after V lost 8 bases and J lost 3 bases. Germline V gene lookup returns CDR1 SQVTM and CDR2 ANQGSEA. The CDR3 runs to 13 residues. The CDR3 nucleotides are TGCAGCACTGGACAGGAGTGGGACTATGGCTACACCTTC. Amino acids: CSTGQEWDYGYTF. Combining the CDR3 with reference TRBV29-1 and TRBJ1-2 gives the whole variable domain SAVISQKPSRDICQRGTSLTIQCQVDSQVTMMFWYRQQPGQSLTLIATANQGSEATYESGFVIDKFPISRPNLTFSTLTVSNMSPEDSSIYLCSTGQEWDYGYTFGSGTRLTVV.

The chain recombines TRBV4-2 with TRBJ1-5; no definite D call. This CDR3 has 15 residues. Trimming took off 0 bases at V and 1 base at J, with 7 bases between the two ends. Germline V gene lookup returns CDR1 LGHNA and CDR2 YNFKEQ. In nucleotides, the CDR3 is TGTGCCAGCAGCCAAGAAACAGTAAGCAATCAGCCCCAGCATTTT. Translating gives CASSQETVSNQPQHF.

The J gene is TRBJ2-5, the V gene TRBV4-1, with D perhaps matching TRBD2 (6 bases). Near its end, the DNA agrees better with TRBJ2-7, so the J call may be wrong. Germline CDR1 MGHRA, CDR2 YSYEKL. CDR3 size: 15 residues. The CDR3 bases are TGCGCCAGCAGCCCGACAGTGAGGGGAGGCTACGAGCAGTACTTC. Translation gives CASSPTVRGGYEQYF.

For the CDR3, the DNA is TGTGCCAGCAGTGTCGGGACAGGGAGCTACGAGCAGTACTTC. Its translation: CASSVGTGSYEQYF. V is TRBV6-1 and J is TRBJ2-5, with 9 bases matching TRBD1. The J call may be incorrect, as the DNA end agrees better with TRBJ2-7. Germline V gene data show CDR1 as MNHNS and CDR2 as SASEGT. The CDR3 has 14 residues.

This sequence joins TRBV9 and TRBJ2-3; 10 bases line up with TRBD2. Germline assignment: CDR1 SGDLS and CDR2 YYNGEE. The CDR3 has 17 residues. The V gene end was trimmed by 5 bases and the J gene end by 4 bases; junction bases not matched to a gene: 13. The CDR3 sequence: CASSETGLAGDSDTQYF. CDR3 DNA sequence: TGTGCCAGCAGTGAAACCGGTCTAGCGGGAGACTCAGATACGCAGTATTTT.